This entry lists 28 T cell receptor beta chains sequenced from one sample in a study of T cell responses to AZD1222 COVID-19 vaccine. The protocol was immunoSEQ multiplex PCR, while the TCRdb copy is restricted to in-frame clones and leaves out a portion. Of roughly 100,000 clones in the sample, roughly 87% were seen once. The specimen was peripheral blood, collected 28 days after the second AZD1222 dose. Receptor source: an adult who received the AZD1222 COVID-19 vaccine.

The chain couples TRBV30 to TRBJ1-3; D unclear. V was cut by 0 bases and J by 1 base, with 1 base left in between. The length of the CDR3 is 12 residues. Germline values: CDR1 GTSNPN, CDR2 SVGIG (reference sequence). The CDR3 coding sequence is TGTGCCTGGAGTGTGTCTGGAAACACCATATATTTT. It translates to CAWSVSGNTIYF.

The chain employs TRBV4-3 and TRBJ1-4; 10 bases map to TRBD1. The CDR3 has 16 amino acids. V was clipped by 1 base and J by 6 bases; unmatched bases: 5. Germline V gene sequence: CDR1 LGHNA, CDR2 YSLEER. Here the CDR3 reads CASSQGTGTGDEKLFF. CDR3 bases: TGCGCCAGCAGCCAAGGCACCGGGACAGGGGATGAAAAACTGTTTTTT.

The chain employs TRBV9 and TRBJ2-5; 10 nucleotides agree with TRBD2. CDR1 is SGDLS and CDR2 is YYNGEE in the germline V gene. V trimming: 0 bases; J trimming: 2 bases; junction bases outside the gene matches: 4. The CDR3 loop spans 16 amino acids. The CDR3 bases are TGTGCCAGCAGCGTAGGGTCTAGCGGGGGTCAAGAGACCCAGTACTTC. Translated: CASSVGSSGGQETQYF. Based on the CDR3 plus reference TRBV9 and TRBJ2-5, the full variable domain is DSGVTQTPKHLITATGQRVTLRCSPRSGDLSVYWYQQSLDQGLQFLIQYYNGEERAKGNILERFSAQQFPDLHSELNLSSLELGDSALYFCASSVGSSGGQETQYFGPGTRLLVL.

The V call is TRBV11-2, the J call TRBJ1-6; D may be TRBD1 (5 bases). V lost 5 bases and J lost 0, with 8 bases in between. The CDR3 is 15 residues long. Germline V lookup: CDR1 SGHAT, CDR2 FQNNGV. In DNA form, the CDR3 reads TGTGCCAGCAGCCGAGACAGCTCCTATAATTCACCCCTCCACTTT. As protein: CASSRDSSYNSPLHF.

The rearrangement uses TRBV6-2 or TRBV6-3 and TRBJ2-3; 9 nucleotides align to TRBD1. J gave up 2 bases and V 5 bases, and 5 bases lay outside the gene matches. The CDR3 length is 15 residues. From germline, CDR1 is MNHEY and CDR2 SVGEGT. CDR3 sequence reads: CASSGGTGNTDTQYF. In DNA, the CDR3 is TGTGCCAGCAGTGGCGGGACAGGGAACACAGATACGCAGTATTTT.

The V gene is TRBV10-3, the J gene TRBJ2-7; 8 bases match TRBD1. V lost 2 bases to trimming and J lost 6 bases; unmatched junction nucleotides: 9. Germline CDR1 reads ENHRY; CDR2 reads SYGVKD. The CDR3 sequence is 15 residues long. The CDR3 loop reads CAISEQQGEVAEQYF. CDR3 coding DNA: TGTGCCATCAGTGAGCAACAGGGGGAGGTCGCCGAGCAGTACTTC.

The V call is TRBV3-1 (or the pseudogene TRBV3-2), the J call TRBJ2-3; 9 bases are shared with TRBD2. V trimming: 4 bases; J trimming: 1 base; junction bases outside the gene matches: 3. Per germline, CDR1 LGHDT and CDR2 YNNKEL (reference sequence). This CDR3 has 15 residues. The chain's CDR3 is CASSLIAGGTDTQYF. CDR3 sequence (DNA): TGTGCCAGCAGCCTGATAGCGGGGGGCACAGATACGCAGTATTTT.

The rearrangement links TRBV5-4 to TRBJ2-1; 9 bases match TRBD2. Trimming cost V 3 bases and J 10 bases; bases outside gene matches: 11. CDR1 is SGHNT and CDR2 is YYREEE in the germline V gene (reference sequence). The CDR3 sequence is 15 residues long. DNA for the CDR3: TGTGCCAGCAGCTACCCGGGACTAGCTCTCGGCGAGCAGTTCTTC. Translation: CASSYPGLALGEQFF.

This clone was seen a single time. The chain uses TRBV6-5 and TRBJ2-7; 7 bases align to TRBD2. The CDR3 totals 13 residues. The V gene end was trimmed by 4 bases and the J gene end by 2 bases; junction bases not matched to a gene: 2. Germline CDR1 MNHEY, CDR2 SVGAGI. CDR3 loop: CASSWGGTYEQYF. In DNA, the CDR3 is TGTGCCAGCAGTTGGGGGGGAACCTACGAGCAGTACTTC.

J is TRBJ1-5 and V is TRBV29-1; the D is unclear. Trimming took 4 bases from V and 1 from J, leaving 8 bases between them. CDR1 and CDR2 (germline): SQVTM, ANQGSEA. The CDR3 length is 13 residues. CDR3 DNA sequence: TGCAGCGTTGGTTTGGGCAGCAATCAGCCCCAGCATTTT. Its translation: CSVGLGSNQPQHF.

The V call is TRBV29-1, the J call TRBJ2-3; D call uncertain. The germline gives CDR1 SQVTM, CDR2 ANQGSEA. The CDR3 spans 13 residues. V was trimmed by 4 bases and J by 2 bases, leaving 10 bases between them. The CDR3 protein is CSVVVAATDTQYF. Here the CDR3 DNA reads TGCAGCGTTGTTGTGGCGGCCACAGATACGCAGTATTTT.

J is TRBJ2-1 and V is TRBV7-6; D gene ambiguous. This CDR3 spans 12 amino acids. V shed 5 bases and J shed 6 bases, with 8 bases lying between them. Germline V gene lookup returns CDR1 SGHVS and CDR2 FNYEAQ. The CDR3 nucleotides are TGTGCCAGCAGCGCCCGGCCCAATGAGCAGTTCTTC. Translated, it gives CASSARPNEQFF.

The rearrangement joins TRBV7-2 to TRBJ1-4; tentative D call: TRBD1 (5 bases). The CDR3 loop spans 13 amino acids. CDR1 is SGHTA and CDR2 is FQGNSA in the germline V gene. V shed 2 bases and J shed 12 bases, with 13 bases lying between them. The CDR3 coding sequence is TGTGCCAGCAGCTTACAGTCGGGGGGGGAACTGTTTTTT. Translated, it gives CASSLQSGGELFF. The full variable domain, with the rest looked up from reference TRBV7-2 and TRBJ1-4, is GAGVSQSPSNKVTEKGKDVELRCDPISGHTALYWYRQSLGQGLEFLIYFQGNSAPDKSGLPSDRFSAERTGGSVSTLTIQRTQQEDSAVYLCASSLQSGGELFFGSGTQLSVL.

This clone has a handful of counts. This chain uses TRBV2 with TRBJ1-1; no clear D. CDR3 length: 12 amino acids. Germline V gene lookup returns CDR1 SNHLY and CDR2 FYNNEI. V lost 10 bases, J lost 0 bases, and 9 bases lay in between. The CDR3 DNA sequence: TGTGCCACTGCGGGCTTGAACACTGAAGCTTTCTTT. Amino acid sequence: CATAGLNTEAFF. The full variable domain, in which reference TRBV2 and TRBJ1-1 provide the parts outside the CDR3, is EPEVTQTPSHQVTQMGQEVILRCVPISNHLYFYWYRQILGQKVEFLVSFYNNEISEKSEIFDDQFSVERPDGSNFTLKIRSTKLEDSAMYFCATAGLNTEAFFGQGTRLTVV.

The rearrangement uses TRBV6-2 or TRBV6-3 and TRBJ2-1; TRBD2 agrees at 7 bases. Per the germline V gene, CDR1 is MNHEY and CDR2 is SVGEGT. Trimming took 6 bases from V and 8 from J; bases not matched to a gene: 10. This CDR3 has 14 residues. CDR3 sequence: CASSRSGRGDEQFF. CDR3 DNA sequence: TGTGCCAGCAGCCGATCGGGGAGGGGAGATGAGCAGTTCTTC.

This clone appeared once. CDR3 protein: CASSPRTDSGANVLTF. As DNA, the CDR3 is TGTGCCAGCTCACCCCGGACAGATTCTGGGGCCAACGTCCTGACTTTC. V is TRBV18 and J is TRBJ2-6; possibly TRBD1 for D (6 bases). This CDR3 contains 16 residues. V lost 3 bases, J lost 1 base, and 10 bases lay in between. The V gene's germline CDR1 is KGHSH and CDR2 LQKENI.

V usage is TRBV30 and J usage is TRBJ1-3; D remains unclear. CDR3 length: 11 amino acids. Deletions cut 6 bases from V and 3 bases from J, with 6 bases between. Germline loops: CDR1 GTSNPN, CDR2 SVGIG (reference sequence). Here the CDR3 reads CACTIGNTIYF. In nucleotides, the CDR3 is TGTGCCTGTACTATTGGAAACACCATATATTTT.

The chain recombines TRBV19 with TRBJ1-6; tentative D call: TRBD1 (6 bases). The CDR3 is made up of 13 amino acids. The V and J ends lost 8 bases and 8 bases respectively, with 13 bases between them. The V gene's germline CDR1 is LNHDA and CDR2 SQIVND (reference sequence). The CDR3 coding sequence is TGTGCCAGTGGGGGCCCCCTGGATTCACCCCTCCACTTT. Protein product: CASGGPLDSPLHF.

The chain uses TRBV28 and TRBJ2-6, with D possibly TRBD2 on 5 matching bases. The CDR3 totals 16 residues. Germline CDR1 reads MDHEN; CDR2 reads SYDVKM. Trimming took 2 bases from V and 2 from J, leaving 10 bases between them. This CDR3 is CASSLEGEPGANVLTF. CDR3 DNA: TGTGCCAGCAGTTTAGAGGGAGAACCTGGGGCCAACGTCCTGACTTTC.

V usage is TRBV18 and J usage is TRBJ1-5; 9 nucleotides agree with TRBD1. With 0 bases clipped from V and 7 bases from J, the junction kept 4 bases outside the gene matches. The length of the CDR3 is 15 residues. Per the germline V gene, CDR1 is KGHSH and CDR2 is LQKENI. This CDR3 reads CASSPPGTGNQPQHF. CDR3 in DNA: TGTGCCAGCTCACCACCCGGGACAGGGAACCAGCCCCAGCATTTT.

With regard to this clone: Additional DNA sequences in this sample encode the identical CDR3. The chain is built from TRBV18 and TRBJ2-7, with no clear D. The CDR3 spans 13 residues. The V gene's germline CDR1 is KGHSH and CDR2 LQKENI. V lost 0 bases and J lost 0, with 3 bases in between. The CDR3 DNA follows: TGTGCCAGCTCACCACCTAGCTCCTACGAGCAGTACTTC. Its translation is CASSPPSSYEQYF.

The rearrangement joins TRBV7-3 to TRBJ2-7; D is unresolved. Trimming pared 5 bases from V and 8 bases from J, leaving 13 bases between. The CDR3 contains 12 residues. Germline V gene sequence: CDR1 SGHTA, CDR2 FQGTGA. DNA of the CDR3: TGTGCCAGCAGCCCCCTGGATGGAAAGCAGTACTTC. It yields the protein CASSPLDGKQYF. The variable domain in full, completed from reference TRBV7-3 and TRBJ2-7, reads GAGVSQTPSNKVTEKGKYVELRCDPISGHTALYWYRQSLGQGPEFLIYFQGTGAADDSGLPNDRFFAVRPEGSVSTLKIQRTERGDSAVYLCASSPLDGKQYFGPGTRLTVT.

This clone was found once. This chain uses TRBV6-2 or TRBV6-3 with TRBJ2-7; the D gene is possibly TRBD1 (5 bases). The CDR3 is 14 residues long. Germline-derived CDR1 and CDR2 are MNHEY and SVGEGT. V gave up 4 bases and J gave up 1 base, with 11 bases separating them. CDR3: CASSWGGDSYEQYF. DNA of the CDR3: TGTGCCAGCAGTTGGGGCGGCGATTCCTACGAGCAGTACTTC.

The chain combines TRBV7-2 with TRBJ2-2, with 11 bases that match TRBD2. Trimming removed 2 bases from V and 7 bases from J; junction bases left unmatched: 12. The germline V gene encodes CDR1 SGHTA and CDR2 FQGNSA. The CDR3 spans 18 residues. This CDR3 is CASSLSPSGGRFGGELFF. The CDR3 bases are TGTGCCAGCAGCTTAAGCCCTAGCGGGGGGAGATTTGGCGGGGAGCTGTTTTTT.

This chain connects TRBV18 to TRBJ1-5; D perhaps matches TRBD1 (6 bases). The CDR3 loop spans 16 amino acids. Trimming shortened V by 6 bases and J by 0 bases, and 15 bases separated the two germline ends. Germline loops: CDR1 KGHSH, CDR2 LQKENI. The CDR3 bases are TGTGCCAGCTCCCGGGGGCAGGCGGATAGCAATCAGCCCCAGCATTTT. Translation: CASSRGQADSNQPQHF. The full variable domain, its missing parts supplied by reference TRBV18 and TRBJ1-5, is NAGVMQNPRHLVRRRGQEARLRCSPMKGHSHVYWYRQLPEEGLKFMVYLQKENIIDESGMPKERFSAEFPKEGPSILRIQQVVRGDSAAYFCASSRGQADSNQPQHFGDGTRLSIL.

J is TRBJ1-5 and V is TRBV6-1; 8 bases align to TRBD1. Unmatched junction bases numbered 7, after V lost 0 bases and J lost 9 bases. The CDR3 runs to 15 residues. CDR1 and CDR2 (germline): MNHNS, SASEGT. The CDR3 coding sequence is TGTGCCAGCAGTGAAGCAAGGACAGGGCCGTTGCCCCAGCATTTT. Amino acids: CASSEARTGPLPQHF.

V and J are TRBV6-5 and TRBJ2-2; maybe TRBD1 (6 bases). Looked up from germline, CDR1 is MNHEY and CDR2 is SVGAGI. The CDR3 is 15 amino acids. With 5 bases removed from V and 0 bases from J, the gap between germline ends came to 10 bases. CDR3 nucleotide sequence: TGTGCCAGCAGTCGCCGGACAGCGAACACCGGGGAGCTGTTTTTT. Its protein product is CASSRRTANTGELFF.

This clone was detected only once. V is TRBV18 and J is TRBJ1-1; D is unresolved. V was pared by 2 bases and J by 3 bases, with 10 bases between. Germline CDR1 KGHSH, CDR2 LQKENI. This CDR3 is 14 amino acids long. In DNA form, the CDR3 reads TGTGCCAGCTCACCAGGAGGGTGGGACACTGAAGCTTTCTTT. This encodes CASSPGGWDTEAFF.